These 30 T cell receptor beta chains came from one sample sequenced in a study of blood T cell repertoires in COVID-19. The data were produced by immunoSEQ multiplex PCR, yet TCRdb's version contains in-frame clones alone and is incomplete. The table records over 200,000 clones, 84% of them present only once. The sequenced sample consisted of PBMCs or T cells enriched from blood (not recorded which). All receptors come from a woman between 40 and 50 years old who had recovered from COVID-19.

The rearrangement links TRBV6-6 to TRBJ2-2; D is perhaps TRBD1 (5 bases). The CDR3 runs to 15 residues. Trimming took off 3 bases at V and 1 base at J, with 9 bases between the two ends. CDR1 and CDR2 (germline): MNHNY, SVGAGI (reference sequence). Here the CDR3 DNA reads TGTGCCAGCAGTTATCGGCAGGGGAACACCGGGGAGCTGTTTTTT. Amino acids: CASSYRQGNTGELFF.

V is TRBV18 and J is TRBJ1-1; D is perhaps TRBD1 (6 bases). Germline CDR1 KGHSH, CDR2 LQKENI. There are 15 residues in the CDR3. V lost 3 bases, J lost 0 bases, and 11 bases lay in between. In DNA, the CDR3 is TGTGCCAGCTCACCGGGACACCTTTTGAACACTGAAGCTTTCTTT. Translation: CASSPGHLLNTEAFF. Full variable domain (remainder filled in from reference TRBV18 and TRBJ1-1): NAGVMQNPRHLVRRRGQEARLRCSPMKGHSHVYWYRQLPEEGLKFMVYLQKENIIDESGMPKERFSAEFPKEGPSILRIQQVVRGDSAAYFCASSPGHLLNTEAFFGQGTRLTVV.

The chain employs TRBV3-1 (or the pseudogene TRBV3-2) and TRBJ1-1, with 9 bases aligning to TRBD1. Germline CDR1 reads LGHDT; CDR2 reads YNNKEL (reference sequence). V was pared by 4 bases and J by 6 bases, with 6 bases of the junction left unmatched. The CDR3 totals 14 residues. CDR3 protein: CASSRPGTGSEAFF. CDR3 DNA sequence: TGTGCCAGCAGCCGACCCGGGACAGGGTCTGAAGCTTTCTTT.

The chain employs TRBV10-3 and TRBJ1-2; no clear D. This CDR3 spans 12 amino acids. CDR1 ENHRY and CDR2 SYGVKD come from the germline V gene. Trimming pared 3 bases from V and 4 bases from J, leaving 6 bases between. CDR3 residues: CAISEGSYGYTF. CDR3 nucleotide sequence: TGTGCCATCAGTGAAGGGAGCTATGGCTACACCTTC.

This chain links TRBV19 with TRBJ2-3; TRBD2 matches at 7 bases. The CDR3 totals 17 residues. Germline V CDR1 and CDR2: LNHDA, SQIVND (reference sequence). The trim removed 1 base at V and 6 bases at J, leaving 13 bases unmatched. CDR3 sequence (DNA): TGTGCCAGTAGTATAGGAGCGGGACCCCCCGAGGCGGATACGCAGTATTTT. It specifies CASSIGAGPPEADTQYF.

V usage is TRBV30 and J usage is TRBJ2-5, with 8 bases aligning to TRBD1. This CDR3 has 14 residues. Germline V gene sequence: CDR1 GTSNPN, CDR2 SVGIG (reference sequence). V was clipped by 4 bases and J by 4 bases; unmatched bases: 8. In DNA form, the CDR3 reads TGTGCCTGGACTGGGACAGGAGGGGCAGAGACCCAGTACTTC. This encodes CAWTGTGGAETQYF. Full variable domain (outside the CDR3, taken from reference TRBV30 and TRBJ2-5): SQTIHQWPATLVQPVGSPLSLECTVEGTSNPNLYWYRQAAGRGLQLLFYSVGIGQISSEVPQNLSASRPQDRQFILSSKKLLLSDSGFYLCAWTGTGGAETQYFGPGTRLLVL.

V is TRBV14 and J is TRBJ2-2, with a possible D match to TRBD2 (6 bases). V lost 0 bases, J lost 15 bases, and 17 bases lay in between. The germline gives CDR1 SGHDN, CDR2 FVKESK. The CDR3 is made up of 14 amino acids. The CDR3 bases are TGTGCCAGCAGCCAAGAGTGGGGGAGGCAAGAGTTGTTTTTT. Amino acid sequence: CASSQEWGRQELFF.

The CDR3, as DNA: TGCGCCAGCAGTGAGTCGACGCAGGGGGCGACTTTCTTT. This gives the protein CASSESTQGATFF. V is TRBV10-1 and J is TRBJ1-1; 8 bases are shared with TRBD1. Looked up from germline, CDR1 is WNHNN and CDR2 is SYGVQD (reference sequence). The trim removed 0 bases at V and 12 bases at J, leaving 6 bases unmatched. The CDR3 has 13 amino acids.

The gene calls are TRBV4-3 and TRBJ1-1; D not certain. Germline V CDR1 and CDR2: LGHNA, YSLEER. Trimming took 4 bases from V and 1 from J, leaving 7 bases between them. The CDR3 has 13 residues. CDR3 sequence reads: CASSLGPNTEAFF. The CDR3 DNA follows: TGCGCCAGCAGCCTTGGCCCGAACACTGAAGCTTTCTTT.

The chain joins TRBV9 to TRBJ2-3; 7 bases align to TRBD2. V trimming: 4 bases; J trimming: 2 bases; junction bases outside the gene matches: 13. This CDR3 spans 17 amino acids. Germline assignment: CDR1 SGDLS and CDR2 YYNGEE. The DNA of the CDR3 is TGTGCCAGCAGCCCTCGTGGACTGAGCGGGATCACAGATACGCAGTATTTT. It specifies CASSPRGLSGITDTQYF.

The J gene is TRBJ1-1, the V gene TRBV10-3; maybe TRBD1 (6 bases). Germline CDR1 and CDR2: ENHRY and SYGVKD. This CDR3 contains 13 residues. Deletions cut 7 bases from V and 1 base from J, with 10 bases between. The CDR3 loop reads CAIKETGNTEAFF. CDR3 DNA sequence: TGTGCCATCAAGGAGACAGGGAACACTGAAGCTTTCTTT.

The rearrangement joins TRBV5-1 to TRBJ2-3, with TRBD2 matching over 11 bases. Trimming cost V 0 bases and J 0 bases; bases outside gene matches: 3. Germline V CDR1 and CDR2: SGHRS, YFSETQ. This CDR3 is 17 amino acids long. The CDR3 here is CASSLGLAGISTDTQYF. CDR3 sequence (DNA): TGCGCCAGCAGCTTGGGACTAGCGGGAATAAGCACAGATACGCAGTATTTT.

The chain combines TRBV4-1 with TRBJ2-1; 10 positions agree with TRBD2. V gave up 3 bases and J gave up 8 bases; unmatched junction bases: 10. This CDR3 contains 16 residues. Per the germline V gene, CDR1 is MGHRA and CDR2 is YSYEKL. CDR3 in amino acids: CASSHRKREGGHEQFF. CDR3 coding DNA: TGCGCCAGCAGCCACCGGAAGCGGGAGGGAGGGCATGAGCAGTTCTTC.

The chain combines TRBV4-3 with TRBJ2-1, with D maybe TRBD2 (6 bases). The CDR3 length is 17 residues. The germline gives CDR1 LGHNA, CDR2 YSLEER. V lost 4 bases and J 4 bases, leaving 20 bases between the germline ends. CDR3 DNA: TGCGCCAGCAGCCGACTGACTGGGACGGGAGAATACAATGAGCAGTTCTTC. Translation: CASSRLTGTGEYNEQFF.

The gene calls are TRBV3-1 (or the pseudogene TRBV3-2) and TRBJ1-1, with TRBD1 as a possible D gene (6 bases). V was clipped by 2 bases and J by 2 bases, with 9 bases between them. Looked up from germline, CDR1 is LGHDT and CDR2 is YNNKEL (reference sequence). The CDR3 spans 14 residues. CDR3 in amino acids: CASSQPDRNTEAFF. CDR3 DNA: TGTGCCAGCAGCCAACCGGACAGAAACACTGAAGCTTTCTTT.

The rearrangement joins TRBV12-3 or TRBV12-4 to TRBJ2-5; 9 bases agree with TRBD2. The CDR3 runs 13 residues. With 6 bases clipped from V and 5 bases from J, the junction kept 4 bases outside the gene matches. In nucleotides, the CDR3 is TGTGCCAGCAGCGGACTAGCGCGGGAGACCCAGTACTTC. It codes for CASSGLARETQYF.

The chain combines TRBV7-2 with TRBJ2-3; tentative D call: TRBD2 (5 bases). V was cut by 2 bases and J by 1 base, with 13 bases left in between. CDR1 and CDR2 (germline): SGHTA, FQGNSA. The CDR3 has 16 residues. CDR3 DNA sequence: TGTGCCAGCAGCTTATGGTCTAGCTCGGGCACAGATACGCAGTATTTT. This gives the protein CASSLWSSSGTDTQYF.

In its sample, this clone was seen once. This sequence joins TRBV7-3 and TRBJ2-2; 9 bases are shared with TRBD1. CDR3 length equals 16 residues. After removal of 5 bases from V and 7 bases from J, the junction contained 11 bases not matched to a gene. Germline V gene lookup returns CDR1 SGHTA and CDR2 FQGTGA. The CDR3 sequence: CASSKTRDRVSGELFF. The CDR3 DNA sequence: TGTGCCAGCAGCAAGACCCGGGACAGGGTCAGCGGGGAGCTGTTTTTT.

The CDR3 reads CASSSTLTRTGDVNQPQHF. The CDR3 DNA follows: TGTGCCAGCAGCTCCACCCTCACCCGGACAGGGGATGTCAATCAGCCCCAGCATTTT. This rearrangement joins TRBV5-8 to TRBJ1-5; 9 bases are a match to TRBD1. This CDR3 comprises 19 residues. The trim removed 3 bases at V and 3 bases at J, leaving 16 bases unmatched. The germline V gene encodes CDR1 SGHTS and CDR2 YDEGEE.

Only a few counts were recorded for this clone. The chain recombines TRBV30 with TRBJ1-3; D unclear. The CDR3 spans 13 residues. V was shortened by 2 bases and J by 0 bases, with 5 bases between the two germline ends. CDR1 is GTSNPN and CDR2 is SVGIG in the germline V gene (reference sequence). CDR3 bases: TGTGCCTGGAGTCGGAGCTCTGGAAACACCATATATTTT. It is translated as CAWSRSSGNTIYF.

The table lists this clone with a count of one. The chain joins TRBV29-1 to TRBJ1-2; D possibly corresponds to TRBD1 (5 bases). V was shortened by 3 bases and J by 0 bases, with 11 bases between the two germline ends. In germline, CDR1 is SQVTM, CDR2 ANQGSEA. CDR3 size: 14 residues. The CDR3 DNA sequence: TGCAGCGTTGACGCAGGGACTTCTAACTATGGCTACACCTTC. It codes for CSVDAGTSNYGYTF.

The gene calls are TRBV7-2 and TRBJ2-2; TRBD2 matches 7 bases. The CDR3 contains 16 residues. Germline trimming cut 5 bases from V and 3 bases from J; bases unmatched to any gene: 9. Germline assignment: CDR1 SGHTA and CDR2 FQGNSA. The CDR3 bases are TGTGCCAGCAGCACCCGGCGGGAGAGGTACACCGGGGAGCTGTTTTTT. It yields the protein CASSTRRERYTGELFF.

This clone was recorded a few times. V and J are TRBV5-6 and TRBJ1-1; tentatively, D is TRBD1 (5 bases). Trimming stripped 6 bases from V and 0 bases from J, with 15 bases between. Germline CDR1 reads SGHDT; CDR2 reads YYEEEE. The CDR3 is 15 amino acids. The CDR3 loop is CASTPRAFLNTEAFF. The CDR3 region has the DNA TGTGCCAGCACCCCCAGGGCGTTCCTGAACACTGAAGCTTTCTTT.

The rearrangement links TRBV28 to TRBJ1-1; 7 positions match TRBD1. The J segment lost 2 bases and the V segment lost 8 bases, leaving 2 bases of the junction unmatched. The CDR3 has 12 amino acids. CDR1 MDHEN and CDR2 SYDVKM come from the germline V gene. CDR3 residues: CASRDSNTEAFF. The CDR3 nucleotides read TGTGCCAGCCGGGACAGTAACACTGAAGCTTTCTTT.

This clone was picked up one time. The chain couples TRBV3-1 (or the pseudogene TRBV3-2) to TRBJ2-7; 12 bases map to TRBD2. Per the germline V gene, CDR1 is LGHDT and CDR2 is YNNKEL (reference sequence). CDR3 length: 21 residues. V was pared by 0 bases and J by 6 bases, with 21 bases of the junction left unmatched. The CDR3 DNA reads as TGTGCCAGCAGCCAAGATCAGGGAATTGGGCTAGCGGGAGGGCAAATGGGCGAGCAGTACTTC. It translates to CASSQDQGIGLAGGQMGEQYF.

The CDR3 protein is CASKNLQGVGNEKLFF. CDR3 bases: TGTGCCAGTAAAAACCTACAGGGGGTCGGTAATGAAAAACTGTTTTTT. The chain joins TRBV19 to TRBJ1-4; 8 bases align to TRBD1. After removal of 7 bases from V and 4 bases from J, the junction contained 11 bases not matched to a gene. The CDR3 sequence is 16 residues long. Germline lookup yields CDR1 LNHDA and CDR2 SQIVND (reference sequence).

The genes are TRBV2 and TRBJ1-6; no clear D gene. Germline values: CDR1 SNHLY, CDR2 FYNNEI. V lost 3 bases and J 0 bases, leaving 12 bases between the germline ends. The CDR3 length is 17 residues. The CDR3 DNA is TGTGCCAGCAGTGAGAACCTACTGAGCTCCTATAATTCACCCCTCCACTTT. This codes for CASSENLLSSYNSPLHF.

The chain joins TRBV19 to TRBJ1-4; 10 bases are a match to TRBD1. CDR1 LNHDA and CDR2 SQIVND come from the germline V gene (reference sequence). V was pared by 3 bases and J by 4 bases, with 5 bases of the junction left unmatched. The CDR3 extends over 16 amino acids. In DNA form, the CDR3 reads TGTGCCAGTAGTATCCCGGACAGGGGGATTAATGAAAAACTGTTTTTT. It yields the protein CASSIPDRGINEKLFF.

The sample holds a few counts of this clone. The chain recombines TRBV19 with TRBJ2-3, with D unresolved. The germline V and J ends were trimmed by 5 bases and 0 bases, with 15 bases remaining between them. This CDR3 contains 16 residues. Per the germline V gene, CDR1 is LNHDA and CDR2 is SQIVND (reference sequence). CDR3 sequence: CASSAGWALSTDTQYF. CDR3 DNA sequence: TGTGCCAGTAGTGCCGGCTGGGCCCTTAGCACAGATACGCAGTATTTT.

This rearrangement joins TRBV11-3 to TRBJ1-3; 7 bases are shared with TRBD1. V gave up 2 bases and J gave up 0 bases; unmatched junction bases: 1. The germline gives CDR1 SGHNT, CDR2 YENEEA. The CDR3 sequence is 15 residues long. CDR3 sequence (DNA): TGTGCCAGCAGCTTAAGGACAGGCTCTGGAAACACCATATATTTT. Translation gives CASSLRTGSGNTIYF.